This TCR beta chain was sequenced in a study of long-term antiretroviral therapy in people with HIV. Trimming removed 2 bases from V and 5 bases from J, with 9 bases in between. The CDR3 is 13 amino acids. CDR1 PRHDT and CDR2 FYEKMQ come from the germline V gene (reference sequence). Survey-level immunoSEQ v3.0 assays were run. Profiled with immunoSEQ multiplex PCR; TCRdb holds only in-frame clones, not every one. This table holds about 21,000 clones, roughly 78% found once. The V gene is TRBV13, the J gene TRBJ2-5, with a possible D match to TRBD1 (6 bases). The clonotype was recovered from a woman aged 40 to 50 with HIV. The input for sequencing was unsorted PBMCs, taken 4.1 years after starting antiretroviral therapy. This chain's CDR3 is CASSLYRGETQYF. The CDR3 DNA is TGTGCCAGCAGCTTATATAGGGGGGAGACCCAGTACTTC.